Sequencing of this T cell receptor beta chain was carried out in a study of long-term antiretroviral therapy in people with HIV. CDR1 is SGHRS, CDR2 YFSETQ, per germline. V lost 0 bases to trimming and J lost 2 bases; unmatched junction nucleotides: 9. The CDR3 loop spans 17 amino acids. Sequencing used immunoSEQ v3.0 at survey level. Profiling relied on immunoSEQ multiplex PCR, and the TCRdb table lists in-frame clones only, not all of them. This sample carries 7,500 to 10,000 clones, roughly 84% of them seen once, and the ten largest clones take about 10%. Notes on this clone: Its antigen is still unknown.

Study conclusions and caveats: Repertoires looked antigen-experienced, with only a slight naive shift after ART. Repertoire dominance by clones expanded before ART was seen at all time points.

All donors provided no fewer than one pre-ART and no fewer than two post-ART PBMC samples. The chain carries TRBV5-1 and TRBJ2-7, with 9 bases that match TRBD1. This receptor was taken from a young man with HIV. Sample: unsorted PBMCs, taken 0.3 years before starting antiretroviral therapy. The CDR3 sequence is CASSLEGTGLTPYEQYF. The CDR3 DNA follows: TGCGCCAGCAGCTTGGAAGGGACAGGGCTTACCCCCTACGAGCAGTACTTC. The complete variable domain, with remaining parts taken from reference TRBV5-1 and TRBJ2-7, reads KAGVTQTPRYLIKTRGQQVTLSCSPISGHRSVSWYQQTPGQGLQFLFEYFSETQRNKGNFPGRFSGRQFSNSRSEMNVSTLELGDSALYLCASSLEGTGLTPYEQYFGPGTRLTVT.